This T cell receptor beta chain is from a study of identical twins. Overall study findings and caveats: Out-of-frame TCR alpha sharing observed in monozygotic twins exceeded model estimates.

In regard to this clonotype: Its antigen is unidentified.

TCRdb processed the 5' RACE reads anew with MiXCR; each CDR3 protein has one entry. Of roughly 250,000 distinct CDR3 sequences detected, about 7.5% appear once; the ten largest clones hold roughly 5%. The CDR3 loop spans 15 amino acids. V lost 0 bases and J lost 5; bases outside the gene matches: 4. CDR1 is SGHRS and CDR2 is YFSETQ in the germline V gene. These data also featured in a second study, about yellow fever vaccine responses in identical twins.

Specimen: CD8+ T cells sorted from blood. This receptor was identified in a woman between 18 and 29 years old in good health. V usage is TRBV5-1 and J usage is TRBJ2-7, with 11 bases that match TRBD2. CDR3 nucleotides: TGCGCCAGCAGCTTGGCTAGCGGGAGGTTCAACGAGCAGTACTTC. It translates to CASSLASGRFNEQYF. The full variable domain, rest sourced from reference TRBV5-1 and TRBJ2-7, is KAGVTQTPRYLIKTRGQQVTLSCSPISGHRSVSWYQQTPGQGLQFLFEYFSETQRNKGNFPGRFSGRQFSNSRSEMNVSTLELGDSALYLCASSLASGRFNEQYFGPGTRLTVT.